This T cell receptor (beta chain) derives from a study of response to subunit inactivated influenza vaccine (dated by TCRdb to 2017 to 2018). Some background on the complete study: Deep quantitative T cell receptor repertoire profiling was used in the study to track responses to a trivalent subunit inactivated influenza vaccine.

The full study reports these points: The authors suggested that each seasonal influenza vaccination may recruit only a limited number of new T cells.

This clonotype was observed a few times. The antigen this receptor binds is unknown. No clone much larger than this one lies a single base away; base qualities are absent. Library preparation employed RT-PCR. The reads were generated on an Illumina HiSeq 2500. The public reads were reprocessed in TCRdb via fastp at Q25 and MiXCR, keeping in-frame beta chains. One record per CDR3 amino acid sequence lists the most common genes and DNA. The sample records 500,000 to 550,000 distinct CDR3 sequences, 6.5% to 8% of which are singletons. The top ten clones comprise 10% to 15% of the sample. Sequences SEHNR (CDR1) and FQNEAQ (CDR2) are obtained from the germline V gene (reference sequence). The CDR3 goes from the cysteine to the phenylalanine over 16 residues. The read is trimmed to its CDR3 DNA, 48 bases read in frame from base 1. V and J are trimmed by 3 bases and 4 bases, and the gene matches miss 10 bases of the junction.

The V gene is TRBV7-9 and the J gene is TRBJ2-3, with 7 bases in between that match TRBD1. The sample in question was PBMCs from blood, obtained roughly 24 months after vaccination. The clonotype comes from a man aged 50 to 69 who received an inactivated influenza vaccine. Donor details come from another sample of the same person, matched by shared clones. For the CDR3, the sequence is CASSFRQGRSADTQYF. In nucleotide form, the sequence is TGTGCCAGCAGCTTCCGACAGGGCCGCTCGGCAGATACGCAGTATTTT.